This entry lists 14 T cell receptor beta chains sequenced from one sample in a study of T-cell memory formation after mild COVID-19. In TCRdb, the 5' RACE reads were re-called with MiXCR into one record per CDR3 protein. The sample lists about 560,000 distinct CDR3 sequences, 17% occurring once. Material for sequencing was PBMCs or a T cell subset sorted from them (not recorded which). All receptors come from an adult woman who had mild COVID-19 (a few samples of this study predate the infection). Cell type and time point are not known.

J is TRBJ1-2 and V is TRBV29-1; a weak D match, TRBD1 (6 bases). The V end lost 3 bases, the J end lost 7 bases, and 9 bases lay between the germline ends. The CDR3 runs 11 residues. Germline assignment: CDR1 SQVTM and CDR2 ANQGSEA. The CDR3 region is CSVDGGLGYTF. As DNA, the CDR3 is TGCAGCGTTGACGGGGGGCTTGGCTACACCTTC.

The chain combines TRBV20-1 with TRBJ2-7; no clear D gene. The germline CDR1 and CDR2 sequences are DFQATT and SNEGSKA (reference sequence). Trimming took off 4 bases at V and 0 bases at J, with 7 bases between the two ends. CDR3 length: 12 amino acids. The CDR3 region is CSAKQLSYEQYF. In DNA, the CDR3 is TGCAGTGCTAAACAGCTCTCCTACGAGCAGTACTTC.

The J gene is TRBJ1-5, the V gene TRBV27, with 9 bases lining up with TRBD1. CDR1 and CDR2 (germline): MNHEY, SMNVEV (reference sequence). V lost 5 bases, J lost 7 bases, and 6 bases stayed unmatched. The CDR3 contains 14 residues. DNA for the CDR3: TGTGCCAGCAGTAGACAGGGGGAGCGGCAGCCCCAGCATTTT. The encoded protein is CASSRQGERQPQHF.

This chain's CDR3 is CASSPTNNEQFF. CDR3 DNA sequence: TGTGCCAGCAGCCCTACGAACAATGAGCAGTTCTTC. The chain links TRBV7-2 to TRBJ2-1; D gene ambiguous. There are 12 residues in the CDR3. V was trimmed by 5 bases and J by 5 bases, leaving 7 bases between them. The V gene's germline CDR1 is SGHTA and CDR2 FQGNSA.

CDR3 in DNA: TGCAGCGTTGAAGAATCGGGAGGGATGTACAATGAGCAGTTCTTC. Translating gives CSVEESGGMYNEQFF. The chain links TRBV29-1 to TRBJ2-1; 8 bases are shared with TRBD2. The trim removed 0 bases at V and 4 bases at J, leaving 5 bases unmatched. Germline assignment: CDR1 SQVTM and CDR2 ANQGSEA. The CDR3 is made up of 15 amino acids.

The chain carries TRBV6-5 and TRBJ2-1; D is uncertain. The ends were cut back, 7 bases at V and 9 bases at J, with 7 bases in the middle. Germline V gives CDR1 MNHEY, CDR2 SVGAGI. The CDR3 extends over 10 amino acids. The CDR3 loop is CASTTGEQFF. The CDR3 bases are TGTGCCAGCACTACGGGTGAGCAGTTCTTC.

The chain uses TRBV6-6 and TRBJ2-5, with 7 nucleotides matching TRBD2. CDR3 length equals 18 residues. CDR1 is MNHNY, CDR2 SVGAGI, per germline (reference sequence). The trim removed 0 bases at V and 5 bases at J, leaving 15 bases unmatched. The DNA of the CDR3 is TGTGCCAGCAGTTACTCCTTTGGGGTCGCGGGGGTGTGGGAGACCCAGTACTTC. Its protein is CASSYSFGVAGVWETQYF.

The CDR3 DNA follows: TGTGCCAGCAGCCCTGGGACAGGCGCCGACGAGCAGTACTTC. Translating it yields CASSPGTGADEQYF. The V call is TRBV7-8, the J call TRBJ2-7; 8 nucleotides match TRBD1. The V gene end was trimmed by 5 bases and the J gene end by 5 bases; junction bases not matched to a gene: 8. Germline CDR1 SGHVS, CDR2 FQNEAQ. The CDR3 is 14 residues long.

This chain links TRBV4-1 with TRBJ1-4; D unclear. Germline CDR1 MGHRA, CDR2 YSYEKL. Trimming removed 0 bases from V and 0 bases from J, with 11 bases in between. The CDR3 runs 17 residues. The chain's CDR3 is CASSQDVRQATNEKLFF. The CDR3 DNA sequence: TGCGCCAGCAGCCAAGATGTTCGGCAGGCAACTAATGAAAAACTGTTTTTT.

The sample holds a few counts of this clonotype. This chain joins TRBV5-6 and TRBJ2-1; D remains unclear. Germline loops: CDR1 SGHDT, CDR2 YYEEEE. The V end was cut by 0 bases, the J end by 3 bases, with 16 bases between. The CDR3 is made up of 17 amino acids. CDR3 nucleotides: TGTGCCAGCAGCTTGGCCGTAGCTATTATTTACTACAATGAGCAGTTCTTC. It is translated as CASSLAVAIIYYNEQFF.

This rearrangement joins TRBV6-6 to TRBJ2-5; the match to TRBD2 covers 9 bases. CDR3 length: 16 amino acids. Germline CDR1 and CDR2: MNHNY and SVGAGI (reference sequence). J gave up 4 bases and V 2 bases, and 8 bases lay outside the gene matches. The CDR3 DNA reads as TGTGCCAGCAGTTACCCGGGGGTAGCGGGAGCAGAGACCCAGTACTTC. Amino acid sequence: CASSYPGVAGAETQYF.

In this sample, this clonotype turned up a few times. The chain couples TRBV4-3 to TRBJ2-3; 9 nucleotides match TRBD2. CDR3 length equals 17 residues. Germline V CDR1 and CDR2: LGHNA, YSLEER. The V and J ends lost 0 bases and 5 bases, in that order; junction bases with no gene match: 9. CDR3: CASSQESGGRARDTQYF. Written as DNA, the CDR3 is TGCGCCAGCAGCCAAGAATCCGGCGGGAGGGCCAGAGATACGCAGTATTTT.

V gene TRBV11-2 combines with J gene TRBJ2-1; 9 bases are a match to TRBD1. Looked up from germline, CDR1 is SGHAT and CDR2 is FQNNGV. V gave up 3 bases and J gave up 9 bases; unmatched junction bases: 6. The length of the CDR3 is 14 residues. The CDR3 DNA reads TGTGCCAGCAGCTTGGACAGGGGTACTGGTGAGCAGTTCTTC. This translates into CASSLDRGTGEQFF.

This clonotype was detected a few times. The chain recombines TRBV10-3 with TRBJ2-3; the D is unclear. The V end lost 3 bases, the J end lost 0 bases, and 10 bases lay between the germline ends. Germline CDR1 and CDR2: ENHRY and SYGVKD. The CDR3 runs to 15 residues. Written as DNA, the CDR3 is TGTGCCATCAGTGACTCGGCGGTTAGCACAGATACGCAGTATTTT. Its translation: CAISDSAVSTDTQYF.